Below, 7 T cell receptor beta chains from the same sample are listed, as sequenced in a study of shared clonotypes between healthy human individuals. Using immunoSEQ multiplex PCR, the repertoire was profiled, and TCRdb retains in-frame clones only, with some absent. The table includes over a million clones, 70% to 80% detected once. The sequenced sample was memory CD4+ T cells from PBMCs. Subset in this sample: CD45RA-negative fraction. The origin of the receptors is a man aged 18 to 35 in good health. Some clones in this sample may be carry-over from other donors' samples.

The J gene is TRBJ2-3, the V gene TRBV6-5, with D unresolved. The germline V gene encodes CDR1 MNHEY and CDR2 SVGAGI. The CDR3 is made up of 13 amino acids. V lost 6 bases and J 2 bases, leaving 9 bases between the germline ends. This chain's CDR3 is CASSLENTDTQYF. The DNA of the CDR3 is TGTGCCAGCAGCCTCGAAAACACAGATACGCAGTATTTT.

V gene TRBV5-8 combines with J gene TRBJ2-7, with D tentatively TRBD1 (6 bases). This CDR3 has 13 amino acids. V was pared by 2 bases and J by 2 bases, with 8 bases between. From germline, CDR1 is SGHTS and CDR2 YDEGEE. CDR3 sequence: CASSLSGAYEQYF. The CDR3 nucleotides are TGTGCCAGCAGCTTATCAGGGGCCTACGAGCAGTACTTC.

This clone has a handful of counts. The rearrangement uses TRBV20-1 and TRBJ2-1, with unresolved D. Germline values: CDR1 DFQATT, CDR2 SNEGSKA (reference sequence). Trimming pared 3 bases from V and 9 bases from J, leaving 9 bases between. This CDR3 contains 11 residues. This CDR3 is CSASGAREQFF. The CDR3 DNA reads as TGCAGTGCTAGTGGCGCCCGTGAGCAGTTCTTC.

This clone was picked up one time. The V and J genes are TRBV18 and TRBJ2-6, with 8 bases lining up with TRBD1. This CDR3 is 19 amino acids long. Germline V lookup: CDR1 KGHSH, CDR2 LQKENI. J lost 0 bases, V lost 2 bases, and 9 bases had no gene match. Written as DNA, the CDR3 is TGTGCCAGCTCACCATTTCCCGGGACAGGAGCCTCTGGGGCCAACGTCCTGACTTTC. As protein: CASSPFPGTGASGANVLTF. Using reference TRBV18 and TRBJ2-6 for the parts outside the CDR3, the full variable domain is NAGVMQNPRHLVRRRGQEARLRCSPMKGHSHVYWYRQLPEEGLKFMVYLQKENIIDESGMPKERFSAEFPKEGPSILRIQQVVRGDSAAYFCASSPFPGTGASGANVLTFGAGSRLTVL.

The chain links TRBV19 to TRBJ1-1, with D hard to call. V was trimmed by 4 bases and J by 3 bases, leaving 6 bases between them. CDR1 is LNHDA, CDR2 SQIVND, per germline (reference sequence). The CDR3 is made up of 12 amino acids. Here the CDR3 reads CASSSFHTEAFF. CDR3 sequence (DNA): TGTGCCAGTAGTAGCTTCCACACTGAAGCTTTCTTT.

The table lists this clone with a count of one. The J gene is TRBJ2-1, the V gene TRBV29-1; 9 bases line up with TRBD2. This CDR3 is built from 20 residues. Trimming cost V 4 bases and J 0 bases; bases outside gene matches: 19. Germline CDR1 and CDR2: SQVTM and ANQGSEA. CDR3 amino acids: CSVGVFGSGRHLSSYNEQFF. CDR3 bases: TGCAGCGTTGGGGTCTTCGGTAGCGGGAGACACTTAAGCTCCTACAATGAGCAGTTCTTC.

The chain is built from TRBV5-1 and TRBJ2-5, with 8 nucleotides matching TRBD2. The trim removed 3 bases at V and 4 bases at J, leaving 8 bases unmatched. CDR1 and CDR2 (germline): SGHRS, YFSETQ. The CDR3 is 15 amino acids. The CDR3 region is CASSSTSAGGETQYF. As DNA, the CDR3 is TGCGCCAGCAGCTCGACTAGCGCGGGAGGAGAGACCCAGTACTTC.